This is a list of T cell receptor beta chains from one sample in a study of blood T cell repertoires in COVID-19. This table comes from immunoSEQ multiplex PCR, and its TCRdb copy is limited to in-frame clones, with some not included. Of about 220,000 clones listed, over 70% were seen once; the top ten hold 8% to 10%. Sequenced sample: peripheral blood. These receptors were collected from a woman between 45 and 60 years old with acute or convalescent COVID-19. The CDR3 runs from the conserved cysteine through the conserved F or W. The D gene is left open where the match is weak. A clone size is listed for some rows: how often the clone was seen (once, few, many), or a class if it is expanded.

d_call j_call v_call clone_size cdr3_aa cdr3_nt
TRBD1 TRBJ2-1 TRBV29-1 few CSADSGTGVNEQFF TGCAGCGCCGATTCCGGGACAGGGGTCAATGAGCAGTTCTTC
NA TRBJ2-1 TRBV11-2 few CASSFSGPNNEQFF TGTGCCAGCAGCTTCAGCGGGCCCAACAATGAGCAGTTCTTC
NA TRBJ1-5 TRBV2 NA CASSEQTGNQPQHF TGTGCCAGCAGTGAACAGACAGGCAATCAGCCCCAGCATTTT
TRBD1 TRBJ2-7 TRBV28 NA CASSVHRGRREQYF TGTGCCAGCAGTGTCCACAGGGGGCGGCGCGAGCAGTACTTC
NA TRBJ2-4 TRBV6-1 NA CASSDDQGNIQYF TGTGCCAGCAGTGATGACCAGGGAAACATTCAGTACTTC
TRBD1 TRBJ1-3 TRBV27 NA CASRQGDVGNTIYF TGTGCCAGCCGCCAGGGGGACGTTGGAAACACCATATATTTT
NA TRBJ1-1 TRBV28 once CASSPTRTGLGDFF TGTGCCAGCAGCCCCACAAGGACTGGACTAGGAGACTTCTTT
NA TRBJ2-5 TRBV9 few CASSIYQETQYF TGTGCCAGCAGCATCTACCAAGAGACCCAGTACTTC
TRBD1 TRBJ2-3 TRBV28 NA CASSPHTGTGGTDTQYF TGTGCCAGCAGTCCTCACACGGGGACAGGGGGGACAGATACGCAGTATTTT
TRBD2 TRBJ2-3 TRBV5-1 NA CASSSQGLYTDTQYF TGCGCCAGCAGCTCCCAGGGACTATACACAGATACGCAGTATTTT
NA TRBJ2-3 TRBV12-3/TRBV12-4 NA CASCRAGTDTQYF TGTGCCAGCTGCCGGGCAGGGACAGATACGCAGTATTTT
NA TRBJ2-1 TRBV6-4 NA CASKKQGSYNEQFF TGTGCCTCTAAAAAGCAGGGCTCCTACAATGAGCAGTTCTTC
NA TRBJ2-5 TRBV12-3/TRBV12-4 NA CASSLGLRETQYF TGTGCCAGCAGTTTAGGCCTAAGAGAGACCCAGTACTTC
NA TRBJ2-3 TRBV28 NA CASSTTDTQYF TGTGCCAGCAGTACTACAGATACGCAGTATTTT
NA TRBJ2-3 TRBV19 NA CASSPPQAREQYF TGTGCCAGTAGTCCCCCCCAGGCCAGGGAGCAGTATTTT
TRBD2 TRBJ2-3 TRBV6-5 few CASMGEREFPDTQYF TGTGCCAGCATGGGAGAGCGGGAGTTCCCAGATACGCAGTATTTT
TRBD1 TRBJ2-7 TRBV28 NA CASRATGGSYEQYF TGTGCCAGCAGGGCTACAGGGGGTTCCTACGAGCAGTACTTC
TRBD2 TRBJ2-1 TRBV19 NA CASSILAGGAGNEQFF TGTGCCAGTAGTATTTTAGCGGGAGGCGCAGGGAATGAGCAGTTCTTC
TRBD1 TRBJ2-7 TRBV20-1 NA CSARGQGAASYEQYF TGCAGTGCTCGTGGACAGGGGGCTGCCTCCTACGAGCAGTACTTC
NA TRBJ2-2 TRBV12-3/TRBV12-4 NA CASSLTEPGELFF TGTGCCAGCAGTTTAACGGAGCCGGGGGAGCTGTTTTTT
NA TRBJ1-1 TRBV6-4 NA CASSGLPGQSMNTEAFF TGTGCCAGCAGTGGTCTACCGGGACAATCCATGAACACTGAAGCTTTCTTT
TRBD1 TRBJ1-5 TRBV5-1 NA CASSSGQGDNQPQHF TGCGCCAGCAGTTCTGGACAGGGAGACAATCAGCCCCAGCATTTT
TRBD1 TRBJ1-1 TRBV7-9 NA CASSTRGSVTEAFF TGTGCCAGCAGCACCAGGGGGTCCGTCACTGAAGCTTTCTTT